The 2 T cell receptor beta chains listed next were all sequenced from one sample in a study of T-cell reconstitution after alpha-beta-depleted transplantation in children. The TCRbeta library incorporated unique molecular identifiers. Each CDR3 protein is one row after TCRdb ran MiXCR on the PCR reads. The sample has 250,000 to 350,000 distinct CDR3 sequences; over 20% are singletons. The sample here was PBMCs, mostly from graft donor cells, taken 180 days after TCRalphabeta/CD19-depleted stem cell transplant. The source of these receptors is a male patient aged 10 to 17 who had a stem cell transplant for acute lymphoblastic leukemia, so the T cells may come from the graft donor.

V gene TRBV15 combines with J gene TRBJ2-7; tentatively, D is TRBD1 (5 bases). CDR3 length: 16 residues. CDR1 is LNHNV, CDR2 YYDKDF, per germline (reference sequence). The V and J ends lost 0 bases and 9 bases respectively, with 21 bases between them. The CDR3 loop is CATSRDRAGQWNGQYF. CDR3 DNA: TGTGCCACCAGCAGAGATCGGGCAGGGCAATGGAATGGGCAGTACTTC.

The chain uses TRBV20-1 and TRBJ2-2; 9 bases fit TRBD2. This CDR3 has 15 residues. Germline V gene data show CDR1 as DFQATT and CDR2 as SNEGSKA (reference sequence). V lost 4 bases, J lost 16 bases, and 19 bases stayed unmatched. CDR3 DNA: TGCAGTGCTACTCCTAGCGGGAAGGCCGCGGGGGGCAGGTTTTTT. It specifies CSATPSGKAAGGRFF.